These 23 T cell receptor beta chains were sequenced from one sample in a study of T cells in women clearing cervical HPV infection. Using immunoSEQ multiplex PCR, the repertoire was profiled, and TCRdb retains in-frame clones only, with some absent. The clone table shows more than 20,000 clones, with the ten largest holding around a tenth. The material sequenced was blood buffy coat. The origin of the receptors is a woman between 18 and 75 years old with a cervical HPV16 infection that either progressed to CIN3+ or cleared (not recorded which).

About this clone: The read halts 3 residues ahead of the CDR3 end, with the missing end drawn from the germline J gene. This chain uses TRBV5-1 with TRBJ1-2; weak D call: TRBD1 (6 bases). The CDR3 runs to 16 residues. Trimming cost V 1 base and J 2 bases, with 15 bases left between them. Germline values: CDR1 SGHRS, CDR2 YFSETQ. The CDR3 protein is CASSLRSEGENYGYTF. The DNA read from the CDR3 is TGCGCCAGCAGCTTGAGGTCAGAGGGGGAAAACTATGGC.

Remarks on this clone: The read stops 3 residues short of the end of the CDR3; the missing end is completed from the germline J gene. The chain has TRBV18 and TRBJ2-2; 8 bases fit TRBD1. Germline V gives CDR1 KGHSH, CDR2 LQKENI. The CDR3 loop spans 16 amino acids. V shed 6 bases and J 1 base; nucleotides not matched to a gene: 7. The sequenced part of the CDR3 DNA is TGTGCCAGCTCTCGCGGACAGGGTTGGAACACCGGGGAG. This gives the protein CASSRGQGWNTGE. The complete CDR3 sequence is CASSRGQGWNTGELFF.

On this clone itself: The CDR3 is cut off 3 residues early in the read; its end comes from the germline J gene. The gene calls are TRBV12-3 or TRBV12-4 and TRBJ2-5; 11 positions agree with TRBD2. This CDR3 has 17 amino acids. Trimming cost V 5 bases and J 1 base; bases outside gene matches: 9. This CDR3 is CASSPGFGTSGQETQYF. The CDR3 bases that were read are TGTGCCAGCAGTCCAGGGTTCGGGACTAGCGGCCAAGAGACC.

To note about this clone: Read data end 3 residues before the CDR3 end; the end is taken from the germline J gene. This sequence joins TRBV30 and TRBJ2-1; 9 bases match TRBD2. Germline V gives CDR1 GTSNPN, CDR2 SVGIG (reference sequence). The trim removed 5 bases at V and 0 bases at J, leaving 5 bases unmatched. The CDR3 consists of 15 residues. CDR3 in amino acids: CAWGGGGSSYNEQFF. The part of the CDR3 DNA that was read is TGTGCCTGGGGCGGGGGGGGGAGCTCCTACAATGAG.

Note on this clone: The read ends 3 residues before the CDR3 terminus; that terminus is restored from the germline J gene. The V call is TRBV6-2 or TRBV6-3, the J call TRBJ1-4; 9 bases fit TRBD1. CDR1 is MNHEY and CDR2 is SVGEGT in the germline V gene. The CDR3 length is 13 residues. With V trimmed by 9 bases and J by 4 bases, 3 bases remained unmatched. The DNA read from the CDR3 is TGTGCCAGTCGGGACAGGGATAATGAAAAA. Translated: CASRDRDNEK. Given in full, the CDR3 is CASRDRDNEKLFF.

Turning to this clone: The read gets to within 3 residues of the CDR3 end, and the germline J gene fills in the rest. The chain links TRBV14 to TRBJ1-2; TRBD1 aligns across 8 bases. CDR3 length: 14 residues. Germline V lookup: CDR1 SGHDN, CDR2 FVKESK. CDR3 in amino acids: CASSQATGVGGYTF. The CDR3 DNA, read in part, is TGTGCCAGCAGCCAAGCGACAGGGGTCGGGGGC. The complete variable domain, with remaining parts taken from reference TRBV14 and TRBJ1-2, reads EAGVTQFPSHSVIEKGQTVTLRCDPISGHDNLYWYRRVMGKEIKFLLHFVKESKQDESGMPNNRFLAERTGGTYSTLKVQPAELEDSGVYFCASSQATGVGGYTFGSGTRLTVV.

CDR3 in amino acids: CAWSQTSTGNTEAFF. Partial CDR3 DNA: TGTGCCTGGAGTCAGACATCAACAGGTAACACTGAA. This chain links TRBV30 with TRBJ1-1, with a possible D match to TRBD1 (5 bases). From the germline J gene comes the end of the CDR3, since the read stops 3 residues before it. Germline CDR1 is GTSNPN and CDR2 is SVGIG (reference sequence). The V gene lost 2 bases and the J gene lost 2 bases, with 15 bases spanning the gap. The CDR3 is 15 amino acids.

Worth noting for this clone: Read sequence stops 3 residues before the CDR3 end, and the germline J gene provides the missing end. The chain has TRBV5-1 and TRBJ1-2, with D perhaps TRBD1 (6 bases). The germline gives CDR1 SGHRS, CDR2 YFSETQ. V shed 4 bases and J shed 3 bases, with 16 bases lying between them. This CDR3 comprises 15 residues. The sequenced part of the CDR3 DNA is TGCGCCAGCAGCCTCGGTAGGGGGTATGACTATGGC. It encodes CASSLGRGYDYG. The whole CDR3 sequence is CASSLGRGYDYGYTF. Drawing the rest from reference TRBV5-1 and TRBJ1-2, the complete variable domain is KAGVTQTPRYLIKTRGQQVTLSCSPISGHRSVSWYQQTPGQGLQFLFEYFSETQRNKGNFPGRFSGRQFSNSRSEMNVSTLELGDSALYLCASSLGRGYDYGYTFGSGTRLTVV.

As to this clone: The read ends 3 residues before the CDR3 terminus; that terminus is restored from the germline J gene. The chain carries TRBV10-3 and TRBJ2-3; 16 bases are shared with TRBD2. V shed 3 bases, J shed 7 bases, and the junction held 7 bases outside the gene matches. The CDR3 contains 17 residues. Germline V gene sequence: CDR1 ENHRY, CDR2 SYGVKD. CDR3 DNA (partial): TGTGCCATCAGTGACCAGGGACTAGCGGGAGGGCCAAATACG. Its protein product is CAISDQGLAGGPNT. The complete CDR3 sequence is CAISDQGLAGGPNTQYF.

As concerns this clone: The read falls 3 residues short of the CDR3 end, and the missing part is taken from the germline J gene. The chain employs TRBV19 and TRBJ1-3; weak D call: TRBD1 (5 bases). V shed 0 bases and J shed 3 bases, with 9 bases lying between them. Looked up from germline, CDR1 is LNHDA and CDR2 is SQIVND (reference sequence). The CDR3 is 15 amino acids. Partial CDR3 DNA: TGTGCCAGTAGTATAGACGCAGGGAATGGAAACACC. This gives the protein CASSIDAGNGNT. The whole CDR3 is CASSIDAGNGNTIYF.

Remarks on this clone: The sequence runs out 3 residues before the end of the CDR3; the remainder is reconstructed from the germline J gene. This chain links TRBV19 with TRBJ2-1, with TRBD1 matching 7 bases. The V gene end was trimmed by 3 bases and the J gene end by 2 bases; junction bases not matched to a gene: 4. Germline V CDR1 and CDR2: LNHDA, SQIVND (reference sequence). This CDR3 contains 15 residues. Partial CDR3 DNA: TGTGCCAGTAGTATGGGACAGCCTACCTACAATGAG. This sequence encodes CASSMGQPTYNE. The full CDR3 reads CASSMGQPTYNEQFF. The variable domain in full, with the rest retrieved from reference TRBV19 and TRBJ2-1, is DGGITQSPKYLFRKEGQNVTLSCEQNLNHDAMYWYRQDPGQGLRLIYYSQIVNDFQKGDIAEGYSVSREKKESFPLTVTSAQKNPTAFYLCASSMGQPTYNEQFFGPGTRLTVL.

In regard to this clone: The read terminates 3 residues before the CDR3 end, so the remaining end is supplied by the germline J gene. The rearrangement uses TRBV12-5 and TRBJ1-3; the D is unclear. CDR1 is LGHNT, CDR2 FRNRAP, per germline. CDR3 length: 15 residues. The CDR3 DNA, read in part, is TGTGCTAGTGGGCCCACTAGCGGGAGACCAGAAAGG. Translation: CASGPTSGRPER. The complete CDR3 sequence is CASGPTSGRPERIYF.

Its frequency marks this clone as medium-sized. The read terminates 3 residues ahead of where the CDR3 ends, so the germline J gene completes it. The chain links TRBV2 to TRBJ2-5; a weak D match, TRBD1 (6 bases). Germline V gene sequence: CDR1 SNHLY, CDR2 FYNNEI. Trimming left V 3 bases short and J 2 bases short, with 13 bases between. This CDR3 spans 15 amino acids. This CDR3 reads CASSEDSLFQETQYF. The sequenced part of the CDR3 DNA is TGTGCCAGCAGTGAGGACAGTTTATTTCAAGAGACC.

With regard to this clone: With the read ending 3 residues before the CDR3 end, the germline J gene is used to fill in that end. V and J are TRBV28 and TRBJ2-7; D is perhaps TRBD1 (5 bases). Looked up from germline, CDR1 is MDHEN and CDR2 is SYDVKM. Trimming shortened V by 6 bases and J by 2 bases, and 14 bases separated the two germline ends. The CDR3 runs 14 residues. The sequenced CDR3 bases are TGTGCCAGCAGCCCCCACAGGAAGCCCTACGAG. It is translated as CASSPHRKPYE. The entire CDR3 protein is CASSPHRKPYEQYF.

On this clone: The read comes to an end 3 residues before the CDR3 does, leaving the germline J gene to fill in the end. The rearrangement uses TRBV5-8 and TRBJ1-4; D may be TRBD1 (6 bases). V gave up 7 bases and J gave up 3 bases, with 16 bases separating them. Germline lookup yields CDR1 SGHTS and CDR2 YDEGEE. This CDR3 is built from 15 residues. The CDR3 sequence: CASPGRGQSNEKLFF. The part of the CDR3 DNA that was read is TGTGCCAGCCCAGGAAGAGGACAGTCTAATGAAAAA.

As concerns this clone: The sequence runs out 3 residues before the end of the CDR3; the remainder is reconstructed from the germline J gene. The J gene is TRBJ2-1, the V gene TRBV5-1; 13 bases line up with TRBD2. The CDR3 has 16 residues. V lost 4 bases, J lost 5 bases, and 6 bases stayed unmatched. Germline CDR1 SGHRS, CDR2 YFSETQ. CDR3: CASSVSGTSGNNEQFF. The covered CDR3 bases are TGCGCCAGCAGCGTTTCCGGGACTAGCGGGAACAATGAG.

As for this clone: An end of the junction does not agree with germline; a read error may underlie this. Coverage ceases 3 residues before the CDR3 finishes, and the germline J gene fills in the end. The chain is built from TRBV20-1 and TRBJ1-1; 8 bases match TRBD1. This CDR3 has 13 amino acids. Germline V gene data show CDR1 as DFQATT and CDR2 as SNEGSKA (reference sequence). CDR3 bases read: TGCAGTGTTAGAGACAGGGGGAACACTGAA. Protein sequence: CSVRDRGNTE. The whole CDR3 protein reads CSVRDRGNTEAFF.

On this clone itself: The read is 3 residues too short to cover the CDR3 end, so that end is filled in from the germline J gene. The V call is TRBV7-3, the J call TRBJ2-3; 16 bases fit TRBD2. Germline values: CDR1 SGHTA, CDR2 FQGTGA. The CDR3 is made up of 15 amino acids. The V segment lost 4 bases and the J segment 8 bases; nucleotides outside the gene matches: 3. This chain's CDR3 is CASSSGLAGGSTQYF. Partial CDR3 DNA: TGTGCCAGCAGCTCGGGACTAGCGGGGGGGAGTACG.

With regard to this clone: The read falls 3 residues short of the CDR3 end, and the missing part is taken from the germline J gene. The chain recombines TRBV7-6 with TRBJ2-2; D call uncertain. Germline lookup yields CDR1 SGHVS and CDR2 FNYEAQ. The CDR3 consists of 14 residues. V shed 5 bases and J shed 5 bases, with 12 bases lying between them. The CDR3 sequence is CASSGEAETGELFF. CDR3 bases read: TGTGCCAGCAGCGGTGAGGCAGAGACCGGGGAG.

Worth noting for this clone: From the germline J gene comes the end of the CDR3, since the read stops 3 residues before it. The rearrangement joins TRBV7-9 to TRBJ2-7; the D gene is possibly TRBD2 (6 bases). CDR1 is SEHNR and CDR2 is FQNEAQ in the germline V gene (reference sequence). This CDR3 has 12 residues. V lost 5 bases and J lost 3, with 8 bases in between. The CDR3 DNA, read in part, is TGTGCCAGCAGCGGAGGGGTCTACGAG. Encoded protein: CASSGGVYE. The full-length CDR3 reads as CASSGGVYEQYF.

In regard to this clone: One end of the junction varies from germline; a read error may be responsible. The CDR3 end falls 3 residues outside the read, so it is completed with the germline J gene. The sample has other DNA sequences that encode this CDR3 too. The rearrangement links TRBV7-2 to TRBJ1-3, with 7 bases lining up with TRBD1. From germline, CDR1 is SGHTA and CDR2 FQGNSA. This CDR3 is 15 amino acids long. The CDR3 region is CASSPGQAKGNTIYF. CDR3 DNA (partial): TGTGCCAGCAGCCCTGGACAGGCCAAAGGAAACACT.

Of note for this clone: The read finishes 3 residues shy of the CDR3 end, and the germline J gene is used to complete it. The chain links TRBV12-3 or TRBV12-4 to TRBJ1-6; 9 nucleotides agree with TRBD1. The CDR3 has 15 residues. Trimming took 4 bases from V and 7 from J; bases not matched to a gene: 5. This CDR3 is CASSSTGGTNSPLHF. The CDR3 DNA, read in part, is TGTGCCAGCAGTTCTACAGGGGGCACGAATTCACCC.

Of note for this clone: The read terminates 3 residues before the CDR3 end, so the remaining end is supplied by the germline J gene. The chain has TRBV2 and TRBJ1-5; D call uncertain. V lost 1 base and J 2 bases, leaving 3 bases between the germline ends. The CDR3 runs 13 residues. The germline V gene has CDR1 SNHLY and CDR2 FYNNEI. The CDR3 here is CASSEGRNQPQHF. CDR3 DNA (partial): TGTGCCAGCAGTGAAGGGCGCAATCAGCCC.